This is a list of T cell receptor beta chains from one sample in a study of T cell clones after liver transplantation. Sequencing was performed with immunoSEQ multiplex PCR; in TCRdb, only in-frame clones are kept and a portion is missing. The sample records 65,000 to 90,000 clones, around nine tenths being singletons. The starting material was CD4+ T cells from blood, obtained before liver transplant. The origin of the receptors is a human donor who received a liver transplant. The conserved cysteine and the conserved F or W are not part of the CDR3 here. Fields, in order: V gene, clone size, CDR3 length, CDR3 protein. Only some rows state a clone size, as once, few, many or a class for expanded clones.

TRBV11-3,.,14,ASGNGAWSDTGELF
TRBV6-1,.,11,ASTRQGSYEQY
TRBV18,few,12,ATQQGLDTGELF
TRBV5-6,once,14,ASSLRTSGTADTQY
TRBV7-6,.,12,ASSLAFGTDGYT
TRBV5-6,once,15,ASSFRSQGGYNSPLH
TRBV9,.,15,ASSVRGTGAGANVLT
TRBV9,.,12,ASSPAGGGYGYT
TRBV18,.,14,ASSTGSSGRSDTQY
TRBV2,.,12,ASSPDRAGNTIY
TRBV10-3,.,14,AISLDPTGSVTEAF
TRBV4-3,.,13,ASSQENSGLYEQY
TRBV19,.,12,ASSIRQVGNTIY
TRBV2,few,13,ASSASGGGGYEQY
TRBV7-9,.,14,ASSTRGLAGMETQY
TRBV5-8,.,13,ASSLVAGGPHEQY
TRBV9,.,11,ASSVTGRDEQF
TRBV5-6,.,12,ASRVQGRAGELF
TRBV7-9,.,12,ASSQDLGADTQY
TRBV28,few,12,ASSEPSGGETQY
TRBV6-6,.,12,ASTRGAEGYEQY
TRBV5-1,.,12,ASSPAGQGSEQY
TRBV29-1,.,11,SVLVSSTDTQY
TRBV7-2,.,11,ASSSQGGTGYT
TRBV15,.,14,ATSRRLAGGQETQY
TRBV6-5,.,13,ASSYGLAGDGEQF
TRBV27,.,15,ASSLYVGQGVNTEAF
TRBV5-1,once,11,ASSLDSTDTQY
TRBV7-3,.,12,ASSPWGAQETQY
TRBV5-1,once,11,ASSLEGTYEQY
TRBV30,.,11,AWRGAINSPLH
TRBV6-5,.,13,ASSRGFYSGNTIY
TRBV2,.,11,ASRETPYNEQF
TRBV28,.,12,ASSFSGGNTEAF
TRBV11-3,few,16,ASSSTGTSGRARDTQY
TRBV7-9,.,13,ASSTGGLGNQPQH
TRBV2,.,12,ASSRAVGNQPQH
TRBV7-8,.,12,ASSPRENHNEQF
TRBV19,.,12,ASSTPPPGLQLF
TRBV27,.,13,ASSARQLNSYEQY
TRBV7-3,few,13,ASSLSGASYNEQF
TRBV6-5,.,11,ASSPGMNTEAF